This entry is about one TCR beta chain. This clonotype was observed many times. The antigen it binds to is not known. Base qualities are not at hand, and no much larger clone is one base apart. Every donor in the study was a healthy Caucasian. Using Miltenyi CD45RO+ enrichment and human naive T-cell isolation kits, memory (CD45RO+) and naive T cells were isolated from PBMC. The data originate from a study of identical twins listed by TCRdb under 2016. Turning to the overall study: The study deep-sequenced TCR alpha and beta repertoires from monozygotic twins, unrelated adults of various ages and cord blood to test whether fetal clonotypes persist. To rule out contamination, the twin experiments were replicated at different times with different library preparation protocols.

Points the paper makes about the study in general: Fewer insertions were carried by abundant cord blood beta clonotypes; a weaker similar trend was observed in young adult naive repertoires, while no such trend was observed in memory repertoires. Excess twin sharing in beta out-of-frame sequences was weaker because fewer shared sequences lowered the signal-to-noise ratio. Compared with coincidental sharing between unrelated individuals, out-of-frame TCR alpha sequences shared between twins showed an excess of sequences with low generation probability. Zero-insertion analyses could be partly confounded by invariant T cells such as MAIT and iNKT, although diverse VJ usage argued against such confounding for most clonotypes. Conclusions relied on cross-sectional statistical analysis, since the same donors could not be followed over many years. In monozygotic twins, recombination models systematically underestimated out-of-frame TCR alpha sharing, but the models matched the sharing seen between unrelated individuals.

Library construction relied on 5' RACE. The reads were generated on an Illumina HiSeq 2000. A universal primer binding site was added through template switching, and the final cDNA carried a unique molecular identifier so that TCR cDNA molecules could be counted accurately. Specific primers in the conserved constant-segment region were used to synthesize first-strand cDNA for TCR alpha and beta chains. To control for contamination, each cDNA library was double barcoded with a SMART-Mk sample barcode plus Illumina barcodes. TruSeq adapter sequences along with Illumina sample barcodes were introduced in two successive PCR steps. The TCR alpha and beta cDNA libraries were sequenced on the Illumina HiSeq platform using custom primers. On the study's bioinformatics: Unique molecular identifiers were extracted from raw reads with MiGEC, and CDR3 positions were determined with MiXCR. For each individual, recombination models were inferred using an EM algorithm with the repgenHMM and IGoR tools. The analysis of shared clonotypes was done with the tcR package in R, with sharing normalized by the product of cloneset sizes. Out-of-frame nonproductive sequences were analyzed to study raw recombination free of thymic and clonal selection effects. The raw public data were reprocessed by TCRdb itself: fastp quality trimming at Q25, MiXCR clonotype calling, in-frame beta chains only. Records with the same CDR3 protein are collapsed into one entry carrying the most frequent genes and DNA. These V and J calls originate from TCRdb's pipeline instead of the authors' own analysis. For this sample there are around 160,000 distinct CDR3 sequences; around 3.5% appear just once. The ten largest clonotypes hold more than 6.5% of the sample.

There are 22 amino acids in the CDR3, from cysteine to phenylalanine inclusive. CDR3 DNA is the only sequence kept; it has 66 bases, read in frame from the first base. Relative to germline, V is 5 bases shorter and J is 4 bases shorter, with 36 bases between their ends. According to the germline V gene, CDR1 reads MNHEY and CDR2 reads SVGEGT. The rearrangement combines TRBV6-2 or TRBV6-3 with TRBJ1-5; a weak D assignment points to TRBD1 (5 bases agree). This TCR was sampled from a man aged 18 to 29 in good health. The sample comprised memory T cells sorted from blood. The cell subset or site label, read with the paper, signifies: CD45RO+ enriched T cells. The sequenced DNA is TGTGCCAGCAGTCCCACTCCCCACTGCGCTGGGATAGGGGCCATCCGAAATCAGCCCCAGCATTTT. This yields the protein CASSPTPHCAGIGAIRNQPQHF.